This TCR beta chain derives from a study of shared clonotypes between healthy human individuals. Study at large: In total, the donors were a couple of women and a few men aged 18 to 49. Researchers assigned three CD4 naive, three CD4 memory, two CD8 naive and one CD8 memory plate to each donor. Overall study findings and caveats: Richness estimates generally favored naive over memory subsets.

The V end was cut by 3 bases, the J end by 2 bases, with 16 bases between. The CDR3 loop spans 16 amino acids. Looked up from germline, CDR1 is KGHSH and CDR2 is LQKENI. Regarding this clone: Antigen: not known.

Sequencing was performed with immunoSEQ multiplex PCR; in TCRdb, only in-frame clones are kept and a portion is missing. This table holds fewer than 1.6 million clones, 98% to 99% found once. The donor cohort consisted entirely of Caucasian adults residing in Nashville, Tennessee. The sequence derives from a man aged 30 to 39 in good health. V gene TRBV18 combines with J gene TRBJ2-5; D may be TRBD1 or TRBD2 (5 bases each). Sample: naive CD4+ T cells sorted from blood. The subset: CD45RA+ positively selected. The CDR3 sequence: CASSPTPGTDQETQYF. The CDR3 DNA reads TGTGCCAGCTCACCGACCCCAGGGACGGATCAAGAGACCCAGTACTTC.